This T cell receptor beta chain was obtained from a study of T cells in narcolepsy. Study overall: Donors had narcolepsy type 1 or type 2, or were healthy controls.

The CDR3 extends over 15 amino acids. Germline V lookup: CDR1 MDHEN, CDR2 SYDVKM. V lost 6 bases, J lost 3 bases, and 7 bases stayed unmatched. The study's findings and limits: Comparing one patient's CSF and blood CD4+ clonotypes highlighted HCRT- and TRIB2-specific autoreactive clonotypes. Autoreactive clone sequences were missing from some blood memory CD4+ repertoires. Reportedly, autoreactive clonotypes were serially detected in patients' blood but not controls'.

Sequencing was performed with immunoSEQ multiplex PCR; in TCRdb, only in-frame clones are kept and a portion is missing. Of about 20,000 clones in the sample, around 86% were seen once. Concerning this clone: The antigen is not known.

The sequence came from a human donor in good health. The sequenced sample consisted of memory (CD45RA-) CD4+ T cells from blood. V usage is TRBV28 and J usage is TRBJ1-4, with TRBD1 matching over 7 bases. The CDR3 bases are TGTGCCAGCAGACCCAGGGGGGAGGCTAATGAAAAACTGTTTTTT. Its protein is CASRPRGEANEKLFF. The full variable domain, completed using reference TRBV28 and TRBJ1-4, is DVKVTQSSRYLVKRTGEKVFLECVQDMDHENMFWYRQDPGLGLRLIYFSYDVKMKEKGDIPEGYSVSREKKERFSLILESASTNQTSMYLCASRPRGEANEKLFFGSGTQLSVL.